The source of this TCR beta chain is a study of cytomegalovirus exposure and HLA in healthy donors. Study information: One earlier analysis, a look at roughly 180 million T cells, found 117 million unique TCR beta sequences.

60 Vbeta and 13 Jbeta primers were used in PCR. The assay was immunoSEQ multiplex PCR, and TCRdb's table has in-frame clones only and misses some. The table has under 200,000 clones, 80% to 85% seen once. CDR3 size: 14 residues. V lost 5 bases and J 1 base, leaving 11 bases between the germline ends. The V gene's germline CDR1 is SEHNR and CDR2 FQNEAQ (reference sequence). This clone has only one observation. This clonotype was sampled from a man aged 35-49 years in good health and CMV-seropositive. V is TRBV7-9 and J is TRBJ2-5; the D gene is possibly TRBD1 (5 bases). The source material was PBMCs. The CDR3 DNA reads as TGTGCCAGCAGCCTCATCACAGGCCAAGAGACCCAGTACTTC. Translated, it gives CASSLITGQETQYF.